A selection of T cell receptor beta chains follows, all from one sample in a study of beta chain features in type 1 diabetes. Clones were read by immunoSEQ multiplex PCR, and TCRdb kept only the in-frame ones, dropping some. The sample gives about 250,000 clones, around an eighth of which show up once; about 0.027% is in the top ten. The sequenced sample was naive CD4+ T cells from blood. Receptors originate from a woman in her thirties or forties in good health. CDR3s leave out the opening cysteine and the closing phenylalanine or tryptophan. Size is omitted from some rows. Given values are once, few, many or a class for expanded clones.

abundance	len	v_gene	j_gene	CDR3aa
few	13	TRBV5-8	TRBJ1-5	ASSPLGGVDQPQH
.	13	TRBV4-2	TRBJ2-3	ASSQGAGGPDTQY
few	15	TRBV4-3	TRBJ2-6	ASSQGQGASGANVLT
few	10	TRBV29-1	TRBJ1-4	SVEGPREKLF
few	13	TRBV6-5	TRBJ2-3	ASSVSGGAGDTQY
.	13	TRBV7-8	TRBJ1-1	ASSPRPVWDTEAF
.	12	TRBV2	TRBJ2-5	ASRGGAYQETQY
.	16	TRBV9	TRBJ2-7	ASSVESFMRGSSYEQY
.	13	TRBV5-4	TRBJ2-3	ASSTGQGAADTQY
few	13	TRBV5-1	TRBJ2-5	ASSLGRATEETQY
.	12	TRBV5-8	TRBJ1-2	ASQGTGSNYGYT
.	14	TRBV4-3	TRBJ2-1	ASSQDLQGNYNEQF
.	11	TRBV2	TRBJ1-1	ANTLGRLTEAF
few	13	TRBV27	TRBJ2-2	ASSPWDTNTGELF
.	13	TRBV9	TRBJ1-6	ASSARDRGGSPLH
.	12	TRBV6-5	TRBJ1-6	ASSLQDINSPLH
few	13	TRBV7-2	TRBJ2-1	ASSLEGLGYNEQF
few	12	TRBV10-2	TRBJ2-1	ASSSRGTHNEQF
few	14	TRBV6-5	TRBJ1-6	ASSYRPGQPNSPLH
once	12	TRBV9	TRBJ1-2	ASSVRDTNYGYT
.	10	TRBV7-6	TRBJ2-5	ASSFSQETQY
few	11	TRBV9	TRBJ1-2	ASSVGSVYGYT
many	11	TRBV29-1	TRBJ1-2	SVEDGPGEGYT
.	13	TRBV7-9	TRBJ2-3	ASSRRQGTGDTQY
few	12	TRBV11-2	TRBJ1-1	ASSYAEAHTEAF
few	11	TRBV7-2	TRBJ1-1	ASSRQENTEAF
.	11	TRBV29-1	TRBJ2-5	SVVWQNQETQY
few	9	TRBV5-6	TRBJ1-1	ASSSPPEAF
.	12	TRBV27	TRBJ1-1	ASSPRPGQDRAF
.	13	TRBV18	TRBJ2-7	ASSRTEERHYEQY
few	13	TRBV19	TRBJ2-3	ASSIDVLGADTQY